This TCR beta chain came from a study of OX40 agonist ivuxolimab in advanced cancers. About the research overall: The study enrolled dose-escalation patients with hepatocellular carcinoma, melanoma, renal cell or head and neck cancer.

Study-wide results and caveats: Low normalized T-cell clonal expansion was additionally recorded for some nonresponders. The study found that CD8+ T cells averaged more expanded clones than CD4+. Patients who responded partially at 0.1-3.0 mg/kg showed clonal expansion ranking among the lowest.

Notes on this clone: The antigen is unknown.

Sequenced by immunoSEQ multiplex PCR; TCRdb stores in-frame clones only, minus some. The repertoire holds more than 80,000 clones, with about 92% as singletons. The V and J ends lost 3 bases and 3 bases, in that order; junction bases with no gene match: 0. Germline assignment: CDR1 LNHDA and CDR2 SQIVND (reference sequence). The CDR3 contains 13 residues. This clonotype originated in an adult with an advanced solid tumor such as melanoma, head and neck, liver or kidney cancer. This rearrangement joins TRBV19 to TRBJ2-5; 8 bases are shared with TRBD1. The sequenced sample was CD4+ or CD8+ T cells sorted from blood, obtained in a trial of the OX40 agonist ivuxolimab. CDR3 amino acids: CASSMGQEETQYF. DNA of the CDR3: TGTGCCAGTAGTATGGGACAGGAAGAGACCCAGTACTTC.